These T cell receptor beta chains were read from a single sample in a study of cytomegalovirus exposure and HLA in healthy donors. TCRdb's table, derived via immunoSEQ multiplex PCR, lists solely in-frame clones and lacks some. The sample lists about 67,000 clones, 65% to 70% seen once, with 2% to 2.5% in the top ten. Specimen: PBMCs. The receptors here all came from a woman in her twenties or thirties in good health and CMV-seronegative. The CDR3 runs from the conserved cysteine through the conserved F or W. The D gene is left open where the match is weak. Rows give clone size only sometimes, using once, few, many, or a class for an expanded clone.

abundance	d_gene	j_gene	v_gene	CDR3nt	CDR3aa
few	TRBD1	TRBJ1-1	TRBV10-3	TGTGCCATCAGTTCGATTGGACAGGGGGCAAATGAAGCTTTCTTT	CAISSIGQGANEAFF
-	-	TRBJ1-6	TRBV28	TGTGCCAGCAGTTTTATGTCGGGGAGCTGGGGTTCACCCCTCCACTTT	CASSFMSGSWGSPLHF
-	-	TRBJ1-1	TRBV4-3	TGCGCCAGCAGCCAAGATCTTTTCCCAGGGATGAACACTGAAGCTTTCTTT	CASSQDLFPGMNTEAFF
few	-	TRBJ2-5	TRBV7-3	TGTGCCAGCAGCTTATCCCTCCAAGAGACCCAGTACTTC	CASSLSLQETQYF
few	-	TRBJ1-4	TRBV27	TGTGCCAGCAGTCTAGACAGGACGGCTGAAAAACTGTTTTTT	CASSLDRTAEKLFF
-	-	TRBJ2-3	TRBV6-5	TGTGCCAGCTCTGGCTTCTCAGATACGCAGTATTTT	CASSGFSDTQYF
-	-	TRBJ1-1	TRBV28	TGTGCCAGCAGTTTGCCCAGGGCGAACACTGAAGCTTTCTTT	CASSLPRANTEAFF
-	-	TRBJ1-6	TRBV9	TGTGCCAGCAGCGAGGGGGGGGGAAGGGGGAATTCACCCCTCCACTTT	CASSEGGGRGNSPLHF
few	-	TRBJ2-5	TRBV5-1	TGCGCCAGCAGCTTGGGGCCCACCGGGGAGACCCAGTACTTC	CASSLGPTGETQYF
-	-	TRBJ2-7	TRBV6-6	TGTGCCAGCAAATGGGCTTACGAGCAGTACTTC	CASKWAYEQYF
-	TRBD1	TRBJ1-2	TRBV28	TGTGCCAGCAGTCGACAGGGGTGGTACTATGGCTACACCTTC	CASSRQGWYYGYTF
-	-	TRBJ2-7	TRBV4-3	TGCGCCAGCAGCCAAGAAGGGGCAGCCTACGAGCAGTACTTC	CASSQEGAAYEQYF
-	-	TRBJ1-4	TRBV7-9	TGTGCCAGCAGCTTCGTGGGGGAGGGAAAACTGTTTTTT	CASSFVGEGKLFF
-	TRBD2	TRBJ2-7	TRBV28	TGTGCCAGCAGTACTTCCGGGGGGACCCTCGAGCAGTACTTC	CASSTSGGTLEQYF
few	-	TRBJ1-3	TRBV29-1	TGCAGCGTTGAACGCGGAAGCGGCACCATATATTTT	CSVERGSGTIYF
-	-	TRBJ2-5	TRBV11-3	TGTGCCAGCTCCCCCCGTTACTTGAAAACGGAGACCCAGTACTTC	CASSPRYLKTETQYF
-	-	TRBJ1-5	TRBV6-5	TGTGCCAGCAGACAGTCATATAGCAATCAGCCCCAGCATTTT	CASRQSYSNQPQHF
-	TRBD1	TRBJ2-1	TRBV14	TGTGCCAGCAGCCACCCGGGAACAGGGGGCCGGGTGTTCTTC	CASSHPGTGGRVFF
few	TRBD2	TRBJ2-5	TRBV2	TGTGCCAGCAGTGAACTGGGACTAGCGGGGGGGCGTCAAGAGACCCAGTACTTC	CASSELGLAGGRQETQYF
-	TRBD1	TRBJ2-1	TRBV9	TGTGCCAGCAGCTTGACCAGGGGGCTGGGTGAGCAGTTCTTC	CASSLTRGLGEQFF
-	TRBD2	TRBJ2-1	TRBV10-3	TGTGCCACCGCGGGAGGTAGAAATGAGCAGTTCTTC	CATAGGRNEQFF
-	-	TRBJ1-5	TRBV2	TGTGCCAGCAGAGGATCGGGGTCGGGACAGCCCCAGCATTTT	CASRGSGSGQPQHF
-	-	TRBJ2-1	TRBV29-1	TGCAGCGCAGACGGGTCCGGAGCCGGGAATGAGCAGTTCTTC	CSADGSGAGNEQFF
-	-	TRBJ1-4	TRBV6-6	TGTGCCAGCAGTTACTCCCCGGAGGCTAATGAAAAACTGTTTTTT	CASSYSPEANEKLFF
-	-	TRBJ1-1	TRBV11-3	TGTGCCAGCAGCTTCGAGTTAGACACCACCACTGAAGCTTTCTTT	CASSFELDTTTEAFF
-	-	TRBJ2-1	TRBV18	TGTGCCAGCTCACCGTCCGCCGAAGGGGGTGAGCAGTTCTTC	CASSPSAEGGEQFF
-	-	TRBJ1-1	TRBV30	TGTGCCTGGAGTCGGGACACTTACACTGAAGCTTTCTTT	CAWSRDTYTEAFF